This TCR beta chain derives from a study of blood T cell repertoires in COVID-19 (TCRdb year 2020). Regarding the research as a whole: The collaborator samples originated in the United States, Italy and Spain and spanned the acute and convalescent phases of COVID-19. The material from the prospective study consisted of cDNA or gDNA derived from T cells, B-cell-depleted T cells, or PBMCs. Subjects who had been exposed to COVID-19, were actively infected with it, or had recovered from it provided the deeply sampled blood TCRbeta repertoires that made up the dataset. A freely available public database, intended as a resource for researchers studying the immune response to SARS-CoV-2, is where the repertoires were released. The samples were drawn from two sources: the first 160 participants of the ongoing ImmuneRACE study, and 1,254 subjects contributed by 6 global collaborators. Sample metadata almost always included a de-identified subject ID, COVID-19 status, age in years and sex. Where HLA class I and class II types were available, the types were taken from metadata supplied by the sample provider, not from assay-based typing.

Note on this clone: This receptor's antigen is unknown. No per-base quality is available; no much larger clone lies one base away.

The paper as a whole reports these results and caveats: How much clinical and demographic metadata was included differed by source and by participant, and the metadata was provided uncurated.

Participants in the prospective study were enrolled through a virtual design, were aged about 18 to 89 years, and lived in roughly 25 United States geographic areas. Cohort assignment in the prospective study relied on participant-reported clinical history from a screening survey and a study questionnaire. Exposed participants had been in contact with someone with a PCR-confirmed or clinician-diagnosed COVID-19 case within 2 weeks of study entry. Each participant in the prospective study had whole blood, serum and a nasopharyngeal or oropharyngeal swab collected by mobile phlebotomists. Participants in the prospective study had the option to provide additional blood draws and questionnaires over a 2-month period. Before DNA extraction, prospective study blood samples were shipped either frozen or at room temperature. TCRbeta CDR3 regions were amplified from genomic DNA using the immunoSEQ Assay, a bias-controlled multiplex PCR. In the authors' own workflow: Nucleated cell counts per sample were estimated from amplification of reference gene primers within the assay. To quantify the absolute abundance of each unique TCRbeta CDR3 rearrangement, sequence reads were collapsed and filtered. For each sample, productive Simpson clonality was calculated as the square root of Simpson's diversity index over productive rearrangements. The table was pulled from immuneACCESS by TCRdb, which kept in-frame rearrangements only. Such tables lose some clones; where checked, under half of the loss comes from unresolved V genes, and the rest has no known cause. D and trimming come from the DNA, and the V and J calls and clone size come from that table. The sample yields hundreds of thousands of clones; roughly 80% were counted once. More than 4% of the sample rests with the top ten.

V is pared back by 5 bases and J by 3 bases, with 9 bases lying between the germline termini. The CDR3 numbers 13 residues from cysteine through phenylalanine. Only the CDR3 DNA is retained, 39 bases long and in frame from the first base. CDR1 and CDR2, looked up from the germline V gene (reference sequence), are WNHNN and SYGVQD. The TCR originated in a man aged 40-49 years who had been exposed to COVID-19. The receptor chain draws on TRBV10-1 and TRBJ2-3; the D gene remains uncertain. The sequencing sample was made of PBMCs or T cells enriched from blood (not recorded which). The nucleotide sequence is TGCGCCAGCAGTTCCCAGATTACAGATACGCAGTATTTT. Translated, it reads CASSSQITDTQYF.